These 26 T cell receptor beta chains were all obtained from the same sample, sequenced in a study of shared clonotypes between healthy human individuals (dated by TCRdb to about 2020). Libraries were prepared through the immunoSEQ multiplex PCR assay. Not all clones reach the TCRdb copy of this immuneACCESS table, which keeps in-frame sequences only. Checked studies attribute under half of the gap to unresolved V genes and leave the rest unexplained. This sample holds roughly 2,000,000 clones; around 93% were observed only once. Approximately 1.7% of the sample goes to the ten largest clones. CD8 naive samples were obtained by positive selection for CCR7 among CD45RO-negative cells, yielding a CD45RA+CCR7+ population from which TemRA cells were excluded. The sequencing input was naive CD8+ T cells from PBMCs. Interpreted using the paper, the cell subset or site label stands for: CD45RA+CCR7+. These receptors came from a man aged 18 to 29 in good health. Some clones in this sample may be carry-over from other donors' samples.

The CDR3 protein is CATSRGSAGREQYF. The DNA for the CDR3 is TGTGCCACCAGCAGAGGTAGCGCCGGTCGGGAGCAGTACTTC. The gene calls are TRBV15 and TRBJ2-7, with D possibly TRBD2 on 5 matching bases. Germline V gene lookup returns CDR1 LNHNV and CDR2 YYDKDF (reference sequence). V was shortened by 1 base and J by 7 bases, with 14 bases between the two germline ends. This CDR3 has 14 residues.

This chain joins TRBV7-9 and TRBJ2-5, with D perhaps matching TRBD2 (5 bases). The CDR3 length is 14 residues. The V end was cut by 5 bases, the J end by 2 bases, with 12 bases between. CDR1 is SEHNR and CDR2 is FQNEAQ in the germline V gene (reference sequence). The CDR3 DNA reads TGTGCCAGCAGCCATAGAGGAGGACAAGAGACCCAGTACTTC. Encoded protein: CASSHRGGQETQYF.

V is TRBV30 and J is TRBJ1-5, with no clear D. Trimming cost V 4 bases and J 3 bases, with 10 bases left between them. CDR3 size: 13 residues. Germline CDR1 and CDR2: GTSNPN and SVGIG (reference sequence). CDR3 coding DNA: TGTGCCTGGACTAGCGAGTTCAATCAGCCCCAGCATTTT. It codes for CAWTSEFNQPQHF.

The gene calls are TRBV18 and TRBJ2-7; tentative D call: TRBD1 (5 bases). This CDR3 region has 13 residues. The V gene's germline CDR1 is KGHSH and CDR2 LQKENI. Trimming cost V 2 bases and J 6 bases, with 11 bases left between them. CDR3 sequence reads: CASSPETVPEQYF. CDR3 in DNA: TGTGCCAGCTCACCAGAGACAGTTCCCGAGCAGTACTTC.

In this sample, this clone turned up once. The gene calls are TRBV6-1 and TRBJ1-1; no reliable D call. V gave up 1 base and J gave up 11 bases, with 17 bases separating them. The CDR3 is 14 residues long. Looked up from germline, CDR1 is MNHNS and CDR2 is SASEGT. This CDR3 reads CASSEGWAGLGAFF. CDR3 DNA sequence: TGTGCCAGCAGTGAAGGGTGGGCCGGGCTGGGGGCTTTCTTT.

The chain has TRBV9 and TRBJ2-7, with 10 bases lining up with TRBD1. The germline gives CDR1 SGDLS, CDR2 YYNGEE. The trim removed 3 bases at V and 6 bases at J, leaving 6 bases unmatched. The CDR3 sequence is 14 residues long. The CDR3 DNA reads TGTGCCAGCAGCGGTGACAGGGGGCGCGGCGAGCAGTACTTC. This sequence encodes CASSGDRGRGEQYF.

To note about this clone: The sample holds other DNA sequences that translate to the same CDR3. The chain combines TRBV11-2 with TRBJ2-7, with 10 bases aligning to TRBD2. This CDR3 comprises 14 residues. From germline, CDR1 is SGHAT and CDR2 FQNNGV. The V and J ends lost 0 bases and 4 bases, in that order; junction bases with no gene match: 0. CDR3 in DNA: TGTGCCAGCAGCTTAGAACTAGCGGGATACGAGCAGTACTTC. The encoded protein is CASSLELAGYEQYF.

V usage is TRBV2 and J usage is TRBJ2-7; D might be TRBD1 (5 bases). The CDR3 runs to 11 residues. The V gene lost 5 bases and the J gene lost 6 bases, with 8 bases spanning the gap. Germline V lookup: CDR1 SNHLY, CDR2 FYNNEI. CDR3 DNA sequence: TGTGCCAGCAGTTGGGGCGGCGAGCAGTACTTC. Translation: CASSWGGEQYF.

This clone came up a few times. The chain recombines TRBV27 with TRBJ2-7; D is undetermined. V dropped 7 bases and J dropped 6 bases, with 4 bases sitting between them. The CDR3 is 9 amino acids. Germline V gives CDR1 MNHEY, CDR2 SMNVEV (reference sequence). The CDR3 bases are TGTGCCAGCAATTTCGAGCAGTACTTC. Translating it yields CASNFEQYF.

The V gene is TRBV6-6, the J gene TRBJ1-4; D remains unclear. The V gene lost 5 bases and the J gene lost 0 bases, with 13 bases spanning the gap. This CDR3 contains 16 residues. The germline CDR1 and CDR2 sequences are MNHNY and SVGAGI (reference sequence). CDR3 sequence reads: CASSAGPRATNEKLFF. In nucleotides, the CDR3 is TGTGCCAGCAGTGCCGGACCGAGAGCAACTAATGAAAAACTGTTTTTT.

J is TRBJ2-3 and V is TRBV28; 7 nucleotides match TRBD2. V was clipped by 3 bases and J by 6 bases; unmatched bases: 15. The CDR3 consists of 17 residues. Germline CDR1 and CDR2: MDHEN and SYDVKM. The chain's CDR3 is CASSLGREWEGFDTQYF. CDR3 DNA sequence: TGTGCCAGCAGTTTGGGTCGGGAGTGGGAGGGGTTTGATACGCAGTATTTT.

The V call is TRBV27, the J call TRBJ1-1; perhaps TRBD1 as D (6 bases). Germline lookup yields CDR1 MNHEY and CDR2 SMNVEV (reference sequence). Trimming took 2 bases from V and 7 from J, leaving 14 bases between them. The CDR3 runs to 14 residues. CDR3 sequence: CASSLRTVPLEAFF. The CDR3 DNA follows: TGTGCCAGCAGTTTAAGGACAGTCCCTCTTGAAGCTTTCTTT.

J is TRBJ2-1 and V is TRBV11-3, with no clear D. The ends were cut back, 5 bases at V and 7 bases at J, with 12 bases in the middle. The CDR3 is 13 amino acids. CDR1 is SGHNT and CDR2 is YENEEA in the germline V gene. DNA for the CDR3: TGTGCCAGCAGCCTAGGAATGGGAAATGAGCAGTTCTTC. Amino acids: CASSLGMGNEQFF.

The chain employs TRBV27 and TRBJ2-7, with D perhaps TRBD1 (7 bases). V was cut by 5 bases and J by 4 bases, with 12 bases left in between. The germline V gene has CDR1 MNHEY and CDR2 SMNVEV (reference sequence). This CDR3 is 13 amino acids long. In DNA form, the CDR3 reads TGTGCCAGCAGTGCGGGACAGCTATACGAGCAGTACTTC. Translated: CASSAGQLYEQYF.

The chain carries TRBV10-2 and TRBJ1-2; D remains ambiguous. Germline values: CDR1 WSHSY, CDR2 SAAADI. Trimming took 3 bases from V and 4 from J, leaving 9 bases between them. This CDR3 has 13 residues. The CDR3 sequence is CASSEIDIYGYTF. The CDR3 DNA is TGCGCCAGCAGTGAAATTGATATCTATGGCTACACCTTC.

The rearrangement links TRBV11-2 to TRBJ2-7; D is unclear. V dropped 2 bases and J dropped 7 bases, with 18 bases sitting between them. CDR3 size: 15 residues. Germline V gives CDR1 SGHAT, CDR2 FQNNGV. In DNA form, the CDR3 reads TGTGCCAGCAGCTTATCTGGGTACGGAGTCGAGGAGCAGTACTTC. Encoded protein: CASSLSGYGVEEQYF.

The rearrangement joins TRBV7-2 to TRBJ2-7, with 7 bases lining up with TRBD2. The CDR3 length is 16 residues. J was trimmed by 4 bases and V by 5 bases; bases with no gene match: 14. Germline V gene sequence: CDR1 SGHTA, CDR2 FQGNSA. The CDR3 reads CASSPARGRELYEQYF. As DNA, the CDR3 is TGTGCCAGCAGCCCGGCACGTGGGCGGGAGTTGTACGAGCAGTACTTC.

V is TRBV9 and J is TRBJ2-7; no clear D. V was cut by 2 bases and J by 4 bases, with 16 bases left in between. Per germline, CDR1 SGDLS and CDR2 YYNGEE. The CDR3 covers 15 residues. The CDR3 protein is CASSVGGASLYEQYF. DNA for the CDR3: TGTGCCAGCAGCGTTGGTGGAGCATCGCTGTACGAGCAGTACTTC.

The chain combines TRBV15 with TRBJ2-5, with D perhaps TRBD1 or TRBD2 (5 bases each). The V gene's germline CDR1 is LNHNV and CDR2 YYDKDF (reference sequence). V was pared by 1 base and J by 3 bases, with 6 bases between. The CDR3 runs to 13 residues. CDR3 sequence: CATSRGGEETQYF. In nucleotides, the CDR3 is TGTGCCACCAGCAGAGGAGGGGAAGAGACCCAGTACTTC.

The gene calls are TRBV28 and TRBJ2-7; D unclear. CDR1 MDHEN and CDR2 SYDVKM come from the germline V gene. The CDR3 consists of 16 residues. Deletions cut 3 bases from V and 0 bases from J, with 15 bases between. CDR3 in DNA: TGTGCCAGCAGTTTCCGACTGACCTTAGCCTCCTACGAGCAGTACTTC. Its protein product is CASSFRLTLASYEQYF.

CDR3 amino acids: CASSELGTGRGGYTF. The CDR3 DNA follows: TGTGCCAGCAGTGAGCTGGGCACCGGACGAGGTGGCTACACCTTC. This chain connects TRBV25-1 to TRBJ1-2, with no clear D. V lost 3 bases and J lost 7, with 18 bases in between. This CDR3 is 15 amino acids long. The germline V gene has CDR1 MGHDK and CDR2 SYGVNS.

This chain links TRBV9 with TRBJ2-1; the D gene could be TRBD1 or TRBD2 (6 bases each). The CDR3 is made up of 16 amino acids. V lost 3 bases to trimming and J lost 3 bases, with 16 bases between them. Germline CDR1 SGDLS, CDR2 YYNGEE. CDR3 coding DNA: TGTGCCAGCAGCGCCCCCCTGGGGGGCTTCTACAATGAGCAGTTCTTC. Translation: CASSAPLGGFYNEQFF.

J is TRBJ2-7 and V is TRBV4-3; D unclear. Germline values: CDR1 LGHNA, CDR2 YSLEER. V was pared by 4 bases and J by 2 bases, with 12 bases between. This CDR3 comprises 14 residues. For the CDR3, the DNA is TGCGCCAGCAGCCCCTCTACCCGCGCCTACGAGCAGTACTTC. Its protein is CASSPSTRAYEQYF.

The V call is TRBV4-2, the J call TRBJ1-4, with 7 positions matching TRBD1. V was pared by 0 bases and J by 4 bases, with 8 bases of the junction left unmatched. Germline V gives CDR1 LGHNA, CDR2 YNFKEQ. This CDR3 has 17 residues. As DNA, the CDR3 is TGTGCCAGCAGCCAAGAAGGAGGGGGCCAGGGTAATGAAAAACTGTTTTTT. Translation: CASSQEGGGQGNEKLFF.

The chain recombines TRBV21-1 with TRBJ1-1; TRBD1 is taken as the D call from the table, unchecked against the DNA. TRBV21-1 is a pseudogene segment. The CDR3 loop spans 15 amino acids. CDR3 protein: CASSKSGTENTEAFF. The CDR3 DNA reads TGTGCCAGCAGCAAATCCGGGACAGAGAACACTGAAGCTTTCTTT.

The rearrangement joins TRBV7-7 to TRBJ2-2; a weak D match, TRBD2 (5 bases). Germline loops: CDR1 SSHAT, CDR2 FNYEAQ (reference sequence). CDR3 size: 16 residues. V lost 5 bases and J lost 3, with 16 bases in between. The CDR3: CASSPRLRPDTGELFF. The CDR3 bases are TGTGCCAGCAGCCCTCGACTAAGACCGGACACCGGGGAGCTGTTTTTT.